This T cell receptor beta chain was recovered during a study of blood T cells in healthy people across ages. Overall study results and limits: Donor CMV status was unknown, possibly confounding expanded clonotype changes.

Trimming stripped 5 bases from V and 10 bases from J, with 26 bases between. The CDR3 is made up of 17 amino acids. Points on this clonotype: Antigen specificity is unknown.

For the second PCR, which ran for roughly 7 to 11 cycles, a sample-barcoded 5' primer and a J-beta primer mix were used. Each cDNA molecule carried a tag from a template-switch adaptor that contained 12 random nucleotides. TCRdb re-called the 5' RACE reads through MiXCR, storing one row per CDR3 protein. The top ten clones hold 30% to 45% of a sample with hundreds of thousands of distinct CDR3 sequences, under 65% of them seen once. Donor samples were obtained from healthy Caucasian individuals from Russia, aged roughly 6 to 95. No fewer than 6 micrograms of total RNA were isolated from every sample.

Sequenced sample: blood. The gene calls are TRBV12-3 or TRBV12-4 and TRBJ1-4, with TRBD1 as a possible D gene (6 bases). This TCR was recovered from a man between 60 and 70 years old in good health. CDR3 in DNA: TGTGCCAGCAGTCTAGGGGGGGAGAGGGCGGCGTCCGGAAAACTGTTTTTT. Protein: CASSLGGERAASGKLFF.